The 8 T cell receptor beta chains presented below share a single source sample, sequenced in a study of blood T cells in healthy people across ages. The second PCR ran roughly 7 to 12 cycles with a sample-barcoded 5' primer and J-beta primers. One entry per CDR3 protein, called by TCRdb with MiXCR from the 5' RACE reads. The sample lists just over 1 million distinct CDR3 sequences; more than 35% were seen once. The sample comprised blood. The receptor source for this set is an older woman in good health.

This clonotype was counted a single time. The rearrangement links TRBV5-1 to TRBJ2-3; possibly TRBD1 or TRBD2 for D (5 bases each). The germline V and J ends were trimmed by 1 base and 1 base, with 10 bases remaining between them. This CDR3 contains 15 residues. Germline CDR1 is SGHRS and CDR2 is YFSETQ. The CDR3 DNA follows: TGCGCCAGCAGCTTGAGGGACGGGGGCACAGATACGCAGTATTTT. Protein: CASSLRDGGTDTQYF. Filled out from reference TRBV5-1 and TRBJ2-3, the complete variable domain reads KAGVTQTPRYLIKTRGQQVTLSCSPISGHRSVSWYQQTPGQGLQFLFEYFSETQRNKGNFPGRFSGRQFSNSRSEMNVSTLELGDSALYLCASSLRDGGTDTQYFGPGTRLTVL.

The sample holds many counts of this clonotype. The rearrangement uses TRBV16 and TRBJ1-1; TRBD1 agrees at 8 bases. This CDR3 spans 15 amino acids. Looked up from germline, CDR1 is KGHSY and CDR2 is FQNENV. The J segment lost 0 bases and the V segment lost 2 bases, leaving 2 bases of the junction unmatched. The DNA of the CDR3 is TGTGCCAGCAGCCAAACAGGGGGAATGAACACTGAAGCTTTCTTT. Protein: CASSQTGGMNTEAFF.

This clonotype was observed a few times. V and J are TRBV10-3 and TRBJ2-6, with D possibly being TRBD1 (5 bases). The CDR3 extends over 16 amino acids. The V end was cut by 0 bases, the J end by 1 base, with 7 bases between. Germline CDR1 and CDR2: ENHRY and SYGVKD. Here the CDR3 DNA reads TGTGCCATCAGTGAGTCGCAGGGATCTGGGGCCAACGTCCTGACTTTC. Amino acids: CAISESQGSGANVLTF.

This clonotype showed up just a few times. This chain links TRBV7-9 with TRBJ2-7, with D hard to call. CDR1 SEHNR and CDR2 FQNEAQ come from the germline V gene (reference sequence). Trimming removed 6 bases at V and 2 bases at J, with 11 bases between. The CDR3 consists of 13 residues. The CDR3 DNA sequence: TGTGCCAGCAGTTCCGACTTTCCCTACGAGCAGTACTTC. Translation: CASSSDFPYEQYF.

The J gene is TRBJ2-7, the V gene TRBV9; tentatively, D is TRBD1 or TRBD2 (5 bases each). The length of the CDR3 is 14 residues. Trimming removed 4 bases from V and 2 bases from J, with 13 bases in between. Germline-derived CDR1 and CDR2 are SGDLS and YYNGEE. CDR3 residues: CASSSRDRTYEQYF. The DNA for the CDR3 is TGTGCCAGCAGCTCCCGGGACCGAACCTACGAGCAGTACTTC.

This chain's CDR3 is CASSRGLAGGIRKETQYF. For the CDR3, the DNA is TGCGCCAGCAGCCGGGGACTAGCGGGAGGGATACGAAAAGAGACCCAGTACTTC. This chain uses TRBV5-1 with TRBJ2-5; 16 bases align to TRBD2. From germline, CDR1 is SGHRS and CDR2 YFSETQ. V gave up 4 bases and J gave up 3 bases; unmatched junction bases: 9. The CDR3 consists of 18 residues.

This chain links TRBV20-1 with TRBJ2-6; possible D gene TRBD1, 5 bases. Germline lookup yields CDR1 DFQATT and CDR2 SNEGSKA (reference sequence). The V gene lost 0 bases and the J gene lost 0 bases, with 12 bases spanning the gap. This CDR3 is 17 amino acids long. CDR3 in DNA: TGCAGTGCTAGAGATCTCTTGACAGTCTCTGGGGCCAACGTCCTGACTTTC. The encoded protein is CSARDLLTVSGANVLTF.

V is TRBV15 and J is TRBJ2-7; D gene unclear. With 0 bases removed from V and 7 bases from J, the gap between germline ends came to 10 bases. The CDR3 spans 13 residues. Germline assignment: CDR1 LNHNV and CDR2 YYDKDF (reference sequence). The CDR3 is CATSRDFAGEQYF. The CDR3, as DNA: TGTGCCACCAGCAGAGACTTTGCTGGGGAGCAGTACTTC.